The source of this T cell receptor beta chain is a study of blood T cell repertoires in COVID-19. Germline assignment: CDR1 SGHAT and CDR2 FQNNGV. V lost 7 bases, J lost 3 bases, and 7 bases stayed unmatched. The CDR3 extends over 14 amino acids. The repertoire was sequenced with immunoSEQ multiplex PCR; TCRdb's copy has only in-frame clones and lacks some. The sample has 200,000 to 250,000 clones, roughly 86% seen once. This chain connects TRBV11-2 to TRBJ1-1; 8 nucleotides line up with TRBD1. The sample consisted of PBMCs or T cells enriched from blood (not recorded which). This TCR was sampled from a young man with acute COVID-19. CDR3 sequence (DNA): TGTGCCAGCACCGGACAGGGAGGGTACACTGAAGCTTTCTTT. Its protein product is CASTGQGGYTEAFF.